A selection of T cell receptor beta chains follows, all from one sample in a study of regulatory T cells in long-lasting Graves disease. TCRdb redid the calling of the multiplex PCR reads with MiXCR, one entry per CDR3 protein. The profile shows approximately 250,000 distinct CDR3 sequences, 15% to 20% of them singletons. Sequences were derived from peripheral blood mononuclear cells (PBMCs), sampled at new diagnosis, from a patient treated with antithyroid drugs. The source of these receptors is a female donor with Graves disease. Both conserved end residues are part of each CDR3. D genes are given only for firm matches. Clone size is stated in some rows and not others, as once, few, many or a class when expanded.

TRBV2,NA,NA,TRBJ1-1,TGTGCCAGCAGTGTCGTACAGGGCACTGAAGCTTTCTTT,CASSVVQGTEAFF
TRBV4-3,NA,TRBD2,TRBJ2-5,TGCGCCAGCAGCCATCCAGGACGCGTGACTAGCGGGAGCCTACAAGAGACCCAGTACTTC,CASSHPGRVTSGSLQETQYF
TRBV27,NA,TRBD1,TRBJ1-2,TGTGCCAGCAAGCAGGGGACAGAAGGCTACACCTTC,CASKQGTEGYTF
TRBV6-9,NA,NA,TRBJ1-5,TGTGCCAGCAGTTACCCCGTGCAGCCCCAGCATTTT,CASSYPVQPQHF
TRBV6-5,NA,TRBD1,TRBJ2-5,TGTGCCAGCAGTTTCAACAGGGGGCCAGAGACCCAGTACTTC,CASSFNRGPETQYF
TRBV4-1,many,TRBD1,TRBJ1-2,TGCGCCAGCAGCCAAGAAATTCGACAGGGGTCCGGGGGCTACACCTTC,CASSQEIRQGSGGYTF
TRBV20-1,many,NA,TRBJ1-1,TGCAGCACGCCTTCCCAGGGTCGGAACACTGAAGCTTTCTTT,CSTPSQGRNTEAFF
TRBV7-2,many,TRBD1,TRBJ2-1,TGTGCCAGCAGCAAAGGGACAGGAATGAGAAATGAGCAGTTCTTC,CASSKGTGMRNEQFF
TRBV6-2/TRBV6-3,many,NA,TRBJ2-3,TGTGCCAGCAGTTACTTCGTCCGGGCTACTAGCACAGATACGCAGTATTTT,CASSYFVRATSTDTQYF
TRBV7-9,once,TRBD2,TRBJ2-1,TGTGCCACCCAGTCCAGCGGGAGGACCCGATCGGGGGAGCAGTTCTTC,CATQSSGRTRSGEQFF
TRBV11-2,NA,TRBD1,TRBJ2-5,TGTGCCAGCAGCTTAGCAGACAGGGTAGGGGAGACCCAGTACTTC,CASSLADRVGETQYF
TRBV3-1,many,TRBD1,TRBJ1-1,TGTGCCAGCAGCCAGTCGGACAGGTCGAACACTGAAGCTTTCTTT,CASSQSDRSNTEAFF
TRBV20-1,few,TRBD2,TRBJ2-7,TGCAGTGCTGTTGACCCTAGCGGGACCCCATACGAGCAGTACTTC,CSAVDPSGTPYEQYF
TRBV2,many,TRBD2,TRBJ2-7,TGTGCCAGCAGCCGGGAGGCGGTCTACGAGCAGTACTTC,CASSREAVYEQYF
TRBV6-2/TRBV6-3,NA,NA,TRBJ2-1,TGTGCCAGCAGTTACGCTCGTCTAGGCTCCTACAATGAGCAGTTCTTC,CASSYARLGSYNEQFF
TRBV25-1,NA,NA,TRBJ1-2,TGTGCCAGCAGTGGATGGGAGGCGGGCTATGGCTACACCTTC,CASSGWEAGYGYTF
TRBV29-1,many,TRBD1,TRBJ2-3,TGCACCCTGGGGGACAGTGGAAGCACAGATACGCAGTATTTT,CTLGDSGSTDTQYF
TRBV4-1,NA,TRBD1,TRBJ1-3,TGCGCCGGCAGCCAGGAGGACAGGTCTGGAAACACCATATATTTT,CAGSQEDRSGNTIYF
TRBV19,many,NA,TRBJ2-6,TGTGCCAGTAGTAGCTTGAACTCTGGGGCCAACGTCCTGACTTTC,CASSSLNSGANVLTF
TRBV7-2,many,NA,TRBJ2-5,TGTGCCAGCAGCTTAGGGCCTGGGCGGGGCCTGGAGACCCAGTACTTC,CASSLGPGRGLETQYF
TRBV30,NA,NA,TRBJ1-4,TGTGCCTGGAGTGTAGGGGAAAAACTGTTTTTT,CAWSVGEKLFF
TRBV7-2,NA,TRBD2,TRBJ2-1,TGTGCCAGCAGCGGGACTAGCGGGCAACAGTTCTTC,CASSGTSGQQFF
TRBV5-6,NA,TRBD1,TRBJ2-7,TGTGCCAGCAGCTCAACAGGGGCCTTCTCCTACGAGCAGTACTTC,CASSSTGAFSYEQYF
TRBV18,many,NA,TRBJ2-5,TGTGCCAGCTCACCATGGCTCAGTAGACAAGAGACCCAGTACTTC,CASSPWLSRQETQYF
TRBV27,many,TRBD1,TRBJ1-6,TGTGCCAGCAGCAGACAGGGGGAATCACCCCTCCACTTT,CASSRQGESPLHF
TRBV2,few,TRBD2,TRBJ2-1,TGTGCCACCTCGACTAGCGGGAGGGGGGAGCAGTTCTTC,CATSTSGRGEQFF
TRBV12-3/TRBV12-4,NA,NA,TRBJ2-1,TGTGCCAGCAGTTTTAGCGCAGGGGAGAATGAGCAGTTCTTC,CASSFSAGENEQFF
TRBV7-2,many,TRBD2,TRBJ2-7,TGTGCCAGCAGCTTGACCCCCGGGACTAGTTATTACGAGCAGTACTTC,CASSLTPGTSYYEQYF
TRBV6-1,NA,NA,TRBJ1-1,TGTACCAGCACCAGGTGGAACACTGAAGCTTTCTTT,CTSTRWNTEAFF
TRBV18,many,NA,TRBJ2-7,TGTGCCAGCTCACCCCCGTGGGCCGGCCACGAGCAGTACTTC,CASSPPWAGHEQYF
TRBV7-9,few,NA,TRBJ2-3,TGTGCCAGCAGCTTAGGGTGGGGGCTAGCGGGCACAGATACGCAGTATTTT,CASSLGWGLAGTDTQYF
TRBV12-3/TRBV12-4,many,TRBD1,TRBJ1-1,TGTGCCAGCAGTCACGGGACAGGGGCGAACACTGAAGCTTTCTTT,CASSHGTGANTEAFF
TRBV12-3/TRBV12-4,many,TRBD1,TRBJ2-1,TGTGCCAGCACCCAACAGGGGAACGAGCAGTTCTTC,CASTQQGNEQFF
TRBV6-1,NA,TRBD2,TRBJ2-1,TGTGCCAGCAGTCCGGCTAGCGGGAACAATGAGCAGTTCTTC,CASSPASGNNEQFF
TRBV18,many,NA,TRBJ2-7,TGTGCCAGCTCACCCGGGACCTCCTACGAGCAGTACTTC,CASSPGTSYEQYF
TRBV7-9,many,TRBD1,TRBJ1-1,TGTGCCAGCAGCAAATCACAGGGGAGAGCTGAAGCTTTCTTT,CASSKSQGRAEAFF